This T cell receptor beta chain came from a study of blood T cell repertoires in COVID-19 (TCRdb year 2020). About the full investigation: Collaborator samples came from the United States, Italy and Spain and covered acute and convalescent phases of COVID-19. The material from the prospective study consisted of cDNA or gDNA derived from T cells, B-cell-depleted T cells, or PBMCs. The repertoires were made available in a free public database intended to serve as a resource for research on the immune response to SARS-CoV-2. HLA class I and class II types, where available, came from metadata supplied by the sample provider rather than from assay-based typing. The samples were drawn from two sources: the first 160 participants of the ongoing ImmuneRACE study, and 950 to 1,500 subjects contributed by 6 global collaborators. Deeply sampled blood TCRbeta repertoires from subjects exposed to, actively infected with, or recovered from COVID-19 were included in the dataset. Nearly every sample came with metadata listing a de-identified subject ID, COVID-19 status, age in years and sex.

The study at large found these results: The quantity of clinical and demographic metadata differed by source and by participant and was supplied without curation.

The immunoSEQ Assay, a bias-controlled multiplex PCR, was used to amplify TCRbeta CDR3 regions from genomic DNA. For the original study's pipeline: Nucleated cell counts per sample were estimated from amplification of reference gene primers within the assay. To quantify the absolute abundance of each unique TCRbeta CDR3 rearrangement, sequence reads were collapsed and filtered. For each sample, productive Simpson clonality was calculated as the square root of Simpson's diversity index across productive rearrangements. Drawn from immuneACCESS, this table holds only the in-frame rearrangements with V and J called that TCRdb kept. Clones are partly lost; checked studies trace under half to an unresolved V gene and leave the rest unexplained. That table gives V, J and clone size, and the DNA gave D and trimming. Present in this sample are about 190,000 clones, more than 70% of which were seen just once. Under 9.5% of the sample comes from the top ten.

Participants in the prospective study were aged roughly 18 to 95 years, lived in under 30 United States geographic areas, and enrolled through a virtual design. To assign participants to cohorts, the prospective study relied on clinical history that participants themselves reported in a screening survey and a study questionnaire. Recovered participants in ImmuneRACE Cohort 3 were defined by two consecutive negative NP/OP PCR tests, clearance by a healthcare professional, or resolution of symptoms. Each participant in the prospective study had whole blood, serum and a nasopharyngeal or oropharyngeal swab collected by mobile phlebotomists. Over a roughly 2-month period, participants in the prospective study had the option of providing additional blood draws and questionnaires. Before DNA extraction, blood samples from the prospective study were shipped at room temperature or frozen. From the germline V gene (reference sequence), CDR1 is SEHNR and CDR2 is FQNEAQ. Deletion took 5 bases off V and 3 bases off J, with a span of 4 bases between the germline ends. Including the terminal cysteine and phenylalanine, the CDR3 comprises 11 residues. Just CDR3 DNA is preserved here, 33 bases in frame from base 1.

A remark on this clone: Its recognized antigen is unknown. Base-call qualities are not available, and no considerably larger clone is one nucleotide away.

Source material: PBMCs or T cells enriched from blood (not recorded which). The receptor comes from a woman between 25 and 40 years old who had recovered from COVID-19. The chain employs TRBV7-9 and TRBJ2-5; the D segment cannot be called with confidence. In nucleotide form, the sequence is TGTGCCAGCAGCGTCAAAGAGACCCAGTACTTC. It specifies CASSVKETQYF.